These 5 T cell receptor beta chains were sequenced from one sample in a study of regulatory and conventional T cells in RAG deficiency. Conventional CD4+ T cells were sorted from blood as CD25-low CD127-high cells. Produced via immunoSEQ multiplex PCR; TCRdb's table is partial and in-frame only. This sample has about 30,000 clones, with about 96% found just once. These data were also reused for a study on regulatory T cells. That report notes: Primers: 52 TRBV forward and 13 TRBJ reverse.

The sequencing input was CD25- CD4+ T cells sorted from blood. The receptors stem from a human donor in good health.

V is TRBV7-9 and J is TRBJ1-1; 7 positions match TRBD1. The CDR3 loop spans 14 amino acids. Germline V gene sequence: CDR1 SEHNR, CDR2 FQNEAQ (reference sequence). V dropped 3 bases and J dropped 6; count of bases not matched to a gene: 7. The CDR3 DNA is TGTGCCAGCAGCTTTTCCGTCGGGACAGCTGAAGCTTTCTTT. Translating it yields CASSFSVGTAEAFF.

This chain connects TRBV5-4 to TRBJ2-1, with 14 bases matching TRBD2. This CDR3 comprises 16 residues. Germline CDR1 reads SGHNT; CDR2 reads YYREEE (reference sequence). V gave up 0 bases and J gave up 7 bases; unmatched junction bases: 3. The CDR3 protein is CASSLGGTSGRNEQFF. The CDR3 bases are TGTGCCAGCAGCTTGGGCGGGACTAGCGGGAGAAATGAGCAGTTCTTC.

The V gene is TRBV30, the J gene TRBJ1-1, with D possibly being TRBD1 (5 bases). V shed 1 base and J shed 0 bases, with 12 bases lying between them. The V gene's germline CDR1 is GTSNPN and CDR2 SVGIG (reference sequence). This CDR3 has 15 residues. The CDR3 DNA is TGTGCCTGGAGTGGGCCGTCAGGGATGAACACTGAAGCTTTCTTT. Protein: CAWSGPSGMNTEAFF.

The chain has TRBV11-2 and TRBJ1-1, with 8 bases identical to TRBD1. The germline CDR1 and CDR2 sequences are SGHAT and FQNNGV. V dropped 4 bases and J dropped 1; count of bases not matched to a gene: 5. The CDR3 is 15 amino acids. CDR3 nucleotide sequence: TGTGCCAGCAGCTCAAGGACAGGGAGGAACACTGAAGCTTTCTTT. Protein: CASSSRTGRNTEAFF.

The rearrangement uses TRBV5-1 and TRBJ2-3, with D uncertain. V was clipped by 2 bases and J by 2 bases, with 12 bases between them. CDR1 is SGHRS and CDR2 is YFSETQ in the germline V gene. The CDR3 covers 15 residues. CDR3 loop: CASSFPFGDTDTQYF. The CDR3 DNA follows: TGCGCCAGCAGCTTTCCTTTCGGAGACACAGATACGCAGTATTTT.